These 7 T cell receptor beta chains originate from one sample sequenced in a study of patients and donors after allogeneic stem cell transplantation. Each CDR3 protein is one row after TCRdb ran MiXCR on the RT-PCR reads. The sample lists over 9,500 distinct CDR3 sequences, around 5.9% occurring once. Sequencing input: blood, either unsorted or a sorted T cell fraction (not recorded which). The receptors originated from a human donor who was either an allogeneic HSCT recipient or a stem cell or donor lymphocyte infusion donor (not recorded which). It is not recorded whose cells these are; they may come from a transplant donor.

In this sample, this clonotype turned up many times. The rearrangement links TRBV20-1 to TRBJ1-6, with D possibly being TRBD1 (6 bases). This CDR3 is built from 16 residues. CDR1 DFQATT and CDR2 SNEGSKA come from the germline V gene (reference sequence). The V gene lost 2 bases and the J gene lost 6 bases, with 17 bases spanning the gap. The DNA of the CDR3 is TGCAGTGCTAGACCCACATCAGGGGCGGGTAATTCACCCCTCCACTTT. Amino acids: CSARPTSGAGNSPLHF.

This clonotype was recorded a few times. The CDR3 spells CSVTAQGRGKAFF. The DNA for the CDR3 is TGCAGCGTCACCGCACAGGGGCGGGGGAAAGCTTTCTTT. The V and J genes are TRBV29-1 and TRBJ1-1; 7 bases are shared with TRBD1. V lost 6 bases to trimming and J lost 9 bases; unmatched junction nucleotides: 13. The CDR3 spans 13 residues. Germline V lookup: CDR1 SQVTM, CDR2 ANQGSEA.

Many counts were recorded for this clonotype. The rearrangement links TRBV5-1 to TRBJ2-5; 7 bases map to TRBD1. CDR1 and CDR2 from the germline V gene are SGHRS and YFSETQ. This CDR3 contains 15 residues. The trim removed 4 bases at V and 4 bases at J, leaving 10 bases unmatched. The DNA for the CDR3 is TGCGCCAGCAGCATAATGACAGGGAGTAGAGAGACCCAGTACTTC. Translated: CASSIMTGSRETQYF.

This clonotype was picked up a small number of times. The rearrangement links TRBV6-1 to TRBJ2-5; D gene ambiguous. The CDR3 has 15 residues. Trimming removed 0 bases at V and 9 bases at J, with 17 bases between. CDR1 is MNHNS, CDR2 SASEGT, per germline. In DNA, the CDR3 is TGTGCCAGCAGTGAAGCGGGTTCACTGGGCTGGGCCCAGTACTTC. Translation: CASSEAGSLGWAQYF.

In its sample, this clonotype was seen many times. The V gene is TRBV12-3 or TRBV12-4, the J gene TRBJ2-7; 9 bases fit TRBD1. V lost 4 bases, J lost 0 bases, and 7 bases stayed unmatched. The CDR3 loop spans 16 amino acids. CDR3: CASSSSGTGSSYEQYF. For the CDR3, the DNA is TGTGCCAGCAGTTCCTCCGGGACAGGGAGCTCCTACGAGCAGTACTTC.

This clonotype was counted ten times or more. The V and J genes are TRBV7-3 and TRBJ2-2, with D possibly called TRBD1 or TRBD2 (6 bases each). The V end was cut by 0 bases, the J end by 4 bases, with 12 bases between. Germline V lookup: CDR1 SGHTA, CDR2 FQGTGA. CDR3 length: 16 residues. The CDR3 DNA follows: TGTGCCAGCAGCTTAACGGGGGGCACAGGCACCGGGGAGCTGTTTTTT. Translation: CASSLTGGTGTGELFF.

This clonotype was seen a single time. This may stem from a read error, because a much larger clone lies one nucleotide away. V gene TRBV12-3 or TRBV12-4 combines with J gene TRBJ2-7, with TRBD2 as a possible D gene (6 bases). Trimming removed 7 bases at V and 5 bases at J, with 15 bases between. CDR3 length: 13 amino acids. The chain's CDR3 is CASTRDGGNEQYF. DNA for the CDR3: TGTGCCAGCACCCGGGACGGGGGAAACGAGCAGTACTTC.